These 21 T cell receptor beta chains were all obtained from the same sample, sequenced in a study of technical replicates of blood from a few donors. Clones were sequenced by immunoSEQ multiplex PCR, and TCRdb holds only the in-frame ones, with some missing. The sample includes about 83,000 clones, around 90% of them seen just once. What was sequenced was T cells isolated from PBMCs. All receptors come from a human donor in good health.

The chain has TRBV6-5 and TRBJ1-1; D gene uncertain. V lost 6 bases and J 1 base, leaving 6 bases between the germline ends. CDR3 size: 12 residues. Germline CDR1 MNHEY, CDR2 SVGAGI. The CDR3 DNA is TGTGCCAGCAGGGCAGAGAACACTGAAGCTTTCTTT. Translating gives CASRAENTEAFF.

V and J are TRBV6-5 and TRBJ2-6; D gene ambiguous. Trimming removed 4 bases from V and 0 bases from J, with 4 bases in between. The CDR3 has 14 residues. Germline V gene sequence: CDR1 MNHEY, CDR2 SVGAGI. CDR3: CASSSLSGANVLTF. The DNA for the CDR3 is TGTGCCAGCAGTTCTCTCTCTGGGGCCAACGTCCTGACTTTC.

The genes are TRBV10-3 and TRBJ2-7, with 8 bases matching TRBD1. Germline CDR1 ENHRY, CDR2 SYGVKD. CDR3 length: 9 residues. CDR3 coding DNA: TGTGGAGGACAGGGCGAGCAGTACTTC. It yields the protein CGGQGEQYF.

The chain combines TRBV2 with TRBJ1-4; D is perhaps TRBD1 (6 bases). V was cut by 6 bases and J by 8 bases, with 22 bases left in between. The CDR3 length is 16 residues. The V gene's germline CDR1 is SNHLY and CDR2 FYNNEI. CDR3 in DNA: TGTGCCAGCAGCCCCTCCGGCGAGGGTAGGGGGGAAAAACTGTTTTTT. Protein: CASSPSGEGRGEKLFF.

The V and J genes are TRBV4-3 and TRBJ2-1; no definite D call. Trimming removed 1 base at V and 4 bases at J, with 8 bases between. Germline V gene sequence: CDR1 LGHNA, CDR2 YSLEER. The CDR3 covers 14 residues. The CDR3 sequence: CASSQGTEYNEQFF. The CDR3 coding sequence is TGCGCCAGCAGCCAAGGAACTGAATACAATGAGCAGTTCTTC.

This chain connects TRBV6-1 to TRBJ2-7; 10 nucleotides match TRBD1. CDR1 is MNHNS, CDR2 SASEGT, per germline. V was pared by 3 bases and J by 5 bases, with 16 bases of the junction left unmatched. The CDR3 has 18 amino acids. CDR3 sequence reads: CASSDRDRGSGLANEQYF. The CDR3 region has the DNA TGTGCCAGCAGTGACCGGGACAGGGGTAGCGGGTTAGCCAACGAGCAGTACTTC.

J is TRBJ1-4 and V is TRBV11-2; 8 bases align to TRBD1. The length of the CDR3 is 16 residues. The V gene end was trimmed by 1 base and the J gene end by 6 bases; junction bases not matched to a gene: 7. Germline-derived CDR1 and CDR2 are SGHAT and FQNNGV. CDR3: CASSLARGPVDEKLFF. The CDR3 DNA sequence: TGTGCCAGCAGCTTAGCCAGGGGGCCAGTCGATGAAAAACTGTTTTTT.

This rearrangement joins TRBV2 to TRBJ2-1; maybe TRBD2 (6 bases). V gave up 3 bases and J gave up 11 bases, with 17 bases separating them. The germline V gene encodes CDR1 SNHLY and CDR2 FYNNEI. The CDR3 length is 14 residues. The CDR3: CASSDGGTSPKQFF. The CDR3 DNA follows: TGTGCCAGCAGTGATGGGGGGACGTCACCCAAGCAGTTCTTC.

V is TRBV30 and J is TRBJ2-7, with 14 bases lining up with TRBD2. CDR1 and CDR2 (germline): GTSNPN, SVGIG (reference sequence). Germline trimming cut 3 bases from V and 4 bases from J; bases unmatched to any gene: 5. This CDR3 contains 15 residues. The CDR3 reads CAWSRGTSGSYEQYF. In DNA form, the CDR3 reads TGTGCCTGGAGCCGAGGGACTAGCGGGAGTTACGAGCAGTACTTC.

The chain has TRBV5-1 and TRBJ2-1; perhaps TRBD1 as D (5 bases). Trimming took 3 bases from V and 9 from J, leaving 25 bases between them. From germline, CDR1 is SGHRS and CDR2 YFSETQ. The CDR3 covers 17 residues. CDR3 nucleotide sequence: TGCGCCAGCAGCTACCCCCCGGACATAGCTCCTTGGGGTGAGCAGTTCTTC. Encoded protein: CASSYPPDIAPWGEQFF.

The chain combines TRBV25-1 with TRBJ2-3, with TRBD2 identical over 9 bases. The CDR3 spans 16 residues. Germline-derived CDR1 and CDR2 are MGHDK and SYGVNS. J was trimmed by 2 bases and V by 3 bases; bases with no gene match: 6. The CDR3 DNA is TGTGCCAGCAGTGACATAGCGGGAGAGGACACAGATACGCAGTATTTT. Its protein is CASSDIAGEDTDTQYF.

This chain joins TRBV13 and TRBJ2-5; D possibly corresponds to TRBD2 (7 bases). Looked up from germline, CDR1 is PRHDT and CDR2 is FYEKMQ (reference sequence). V was shortened by 7 bases and J by 5 bases, with 11 bases between the two germline ends. The CDR3 consists of 12 residues. The CDR3 loop is CASTKGGETQYF. CDR3 DNA sequence: TGTGCCAGCACCAAGGGGGGGGAGACCCAGTACTTC.

This clone was detected only a few times. This chain uses TRBV30 with TRBJ1-1; D uncertain. This CDR3 is 13 amino acids long. The germline V gene encodes CDR1 GTSNPN and CDR2 SVGIG (reference sequence). V lost 0 bases, J lost 8 bases, and 13 bases lay in between. This CDR3 reads CAWSVINPIEAFF. Here the CDR3 DNA reads TGTGCCTGGAGTGTAATCAATCCCATCGAAGCTTTCTTT.

V gene TRBV2 combines with J gene TRBJ2-3; TRBD2 is a possible D gene (6 bases). The V gene lost 5 bases and the J gene lost 5 bases, with 11 bases spanning the gap. Germline V gene data show CDR1 as SNHLY and CDR2 as FYNNEI. CDR3 length: 13 amino acids. The CDR3 DNA is TGTGCCAGCAGTTCACTAGCAGGAGATACGCAGTATTTT. Amino acids: CASSSLAGDTQYF. The entire variable domain, with the rest obtained from reference TRBV2 and TRBJ2-3, is as follows: EPEVTQTPSHQVTQMGQEVILRCVPISNHLYFYWYRQILGQKVEFLVSFYNNEISEKSEIFDDQFSVERPDGSNFTLKIRSTKLEDSAMYFCASSSLAGDTQYFGPGTRLTVL.

The V and J genes are TRBV28 and TRBJ1-2; 7 bases agree with TRBD1. Looked up from germline, CDR1 is MDHEN and CDR2 is SYDVKM. J lost 3 bases, V lost 7 bases, and 11 bases had no gene match. CDR3 length: 15 amino acids. CDR3 sequence (DNA): TGTGCCAGCAAAAGTGGAGGGGGCTTCGACTATGGCTACACCTTC. This codes for CASKSGGGFDYGYTF.

V and J are TRBV15 and TRBJ1-4; no reliable D call. Germline CDR1 reads LNHNV; CDR2 reads YYDKDF (reference sequence). The CDR3 has 14 amino acids. V lost 11 bases, J lost 0 bases, and 13 bases lay in between. Here the CDR3 reads CAAGIDATNEKLFF. CDR3 sequence (DNA): TGTGCCGCCGGTATAGATGCAACTAATGAAAAACTGTTTTTT. The whole variable domain, filled in from reference TRBV15 and TRBJ1-4, reads DAMVIQNPRYQVTQFGKPVTLSCSQTLNHNVMYWYQQKSSQAPKLLFHYYDKDFNNEADTPDNFQSRRPNTSFCFLDIRSPGLGDTAMYLCAAGIDATNEKLFFGSGTQLSVL.

This chain uses TRBV30 with TRBJ1-1, with 7 positions matching TRBD1. The CDR3 runs to 13 residues. From germline, CDR1 is GTSNPN and CDR2 SVGIG (reference sequence). The V gene end was trimmed by 2 bases and the J gene end by 5 bases; junction bases not matched to a gene: 5. The CDR3 DNA reads TGTGCCTGGAGTCGGGACAGTAGAACTGAAGCTTTCTTT. Residues: CAWSRDSRTEAFF. The complete variable domain, with remaining parts taken from reference TRBV30 and TRBJ1-1, reads SQTIHQWPATLVQPVGSPLSLECTVEGTSNPNLYWYRQAAGRGLQLLFYSVGIGQISSEVPQNLSASRPQDRQFILSSKKLLLSDSGFYLCAWSRDSRTEAFFGQGTRLTVV.

The gene calls are TRBV12-2 and TRBJ1-4. TRBV12-2 constitutes a pseudogene. The CDR3 has 15 residues. Here the CDR3 reads CASRSYIATNEKLFF. The DNA of the CDR3 is TGTGCAAGTCGCTCCTATATTGCAACTAATGAAAAACTGTTTTTT.

This clone was observed a single time. The V gene is TRBV27, the J gene TRBJ2-2, with 9 bases that match TRBD1. Per germline, CDR1 MNHEY and CDR2 SMNVEV (reference sequence). Losses at the gene ends were 8 bases for V and 6 bases for J; bases not matched to a gene: 4. This CDR3 has 13 amino acids. CDR3 DNA: TGTGCCAGCGGGCGACAGGGGGCCGGGGAGCTGTTTTTT. Translating it yields CASGRQGAGELFF.

The chain uses TRBV30 and TRBJ2-2; possibly TRBD2 for D (5 bases). Germline lookup yields CDR1 GTSNPN and CDR2 SVGIG (reference sequence). V was shortened by 4 bases and J by 3 bases, with 18 bases between the two germline ends. CDR3 length equals 16 residues. In nucleotides, the CDR3 is TGTGCCTGGACCGTAACCCCGGGAATATACACCGGGGAGCTGTTTTTT. Its protein product is CAWTVTPGIYTGELFF.

The V and J genes are TRBV5-1 and TRBJ2-3, with D perhaps TRBD2 (6 bases). Looked up from germline, CDR1 is SGHRS and CDR2 is YFSETQ. V was pared by 4 bases and J by 2 bases, with 14 bases between. The CDR3 is 15 residues long. The CDR3, as DNA: TGCGCCAGCAGCCTCGGGAGCCCCTCCACAGATACGCAGTATTTT. Translation gives CASSLGSPSTDTQYF.